This T cell receptor (beta chain) was captured in a study of shared clonotypes between healthy human individuals. Here immunoSEQ multiplex PCR was the method, and the copy in TCRdb shows in-frame clones only, minus some. Of 600,000 to 750,000 clones listed, about two thirds are singletons. The V gene's germline CDR1 is SGHAT and CDR2 FQNNGV. Trimming stripped 0 bases from V and 4 bases from J, with 10 bases between. The CDR3 totals 15 residues. Every donor was a Caucasian adult from Nashville, Tennessee. The clonotype originates from a woman aged 25 to 39 in good health. This chain joins TRBV11-2 and TRBJ1-5, with D tentatively TRBD1 (5 bases). Source material: memory CD4+ T cells sorted from blood. The subset was: CD45RA-negative fraction. CDR3 sequence: CASSLDPGRNQPQHF. CDR3 coding DNA: TGTGCCAGCAGCTTAGATCCGGGACGAAATCAGCCCCAGCATTTT. Together with reference TRBV11-2 and TRBJ1-5, the CDR3 gives the full variable domain: EAGVAQSPRYKIIEKRQSVAFWCNPISGHATLYWYQQILGQGPKLLIQFQNNGVVDDSQLPKDRFSAERLKGVDSTLKIQPAKLEDSAVYLCASSLDPGRNQPQHFGDGTRLSIL.